Included here is one TCR beta chain sequence, with context. Its antigen is unknown. The data were taken from a study of radiation and T cells in renal cell carcinoma. On the study more broadly: Nephrectomy followed 15 Gy stereotactic body radiation by 4 weeks. General observations from the study: From baseline, blood top tumor clonotypes peaked at 2 weeks post-radiation. Pretreatment tumor biopsies were lacking, so baseline clonotypes are unknown.

Time point reported: blood 2 weeks post-SBRT. Treatment specified: 15 Gy SBRT to primary tumor, nephrectomy 4 weeks later. The patient's renal cell carcinoma had clear cell pathology. Data came from immunoSEQ multiplex PCR; TCRdb stores just in-frame clones and leaves some out. This repertoire shows over 60,000 clones, 65% to 90% found once; its top ten account for 22%. The CDR3 has 17 amino acids. The ends lost 1 base at V and 0 bases at J; junction bases unmatched: 6. Germline lookup yields CDR1 LGHNA and CDR2 YNFKEQ. V is TRBV4-2 and J is TRBJ2-1; 7 nucleotides match TRBD2. This specimen was blood, taken from a patient whose treatment included radiotherapy and nephrectomy. This clonotype originated in a woman aged 50 to 65 with renal cell carcinoma. The CDR3 reads CASSQAGGGSSYNEQFF. The CDR3 nucleotides are TGTGCCAGCAGCCAAGCGGGGGGAGGGAGCTCCTACAATGAGCAGTTCTTC.